The sequence of this T cell receptor (beta chain) was determined in a study of blood T cell repertoires in COVID-19. Study information: Material from acute and convalescent COVID-19 was sourced from the United States, Italy and Spain. The cDNA or gDNA used as material had been derived from T cells, B-cell-depleted T cells, or PBMCs.

While infection was still active, Seattle patients were enrolled and then followed longitudinally. Original handling: Amplification of reference gene primers was used by the study to estimate nucleated cell counts. This table comes from immunoSEQ multiplex PCR, and its TCRdb copy is limited to in-frame clones, with some not included. That table gives V, J and clone size, and the DNA gave D and trimming. Of approximately 80,000 clones in the sample, around 85% were seen once. Trimming cost V 1 base and J 0 bases, with 7 bases left between them. CDR3 length: 14 residues. From germline, CDR1 is GTSNPN and CDR2 SVGIG (reference sequence).

What was sequenced was peripheral blood. The V gene is TRBV30, the J gene TRBJ1-3; D gene uncertain. This receptor was identified in a man aged 50-60 years with COVID-19, enrolled during active disease. Here the CDR3 reads CAWSERFSGNTIYF. The DNA for the CDR3 is TGTGCCTGGAGTGAGCGGTTCTCTGGAAACACCATATATTTT.